These 5 T cell receptor beta chains were sequenced from one sample in a study of CD8+ T cells in alopecia areata. Treatment reported: oral pan-JAK inhibitor, 5-10 mg twice daily. Reverse transcribed after extraction, RNA yielded cDNA as the sequencing template. The method was immunoSEQ multiplex PCR; TCRdb's version includes in-frame clones alone and lacks a portion of them. The sample contains about 200,000 clones, more than 30% of which appear only once. The specimen was CD4+ T cells sorted from blood, collected around week 31, from a patient treated with tofacitinib. These receptors originate from a human donor with alopecia areata.

V is TRBV19 and J is TRBJ2-1; D is ambiguous. Trimming pared 3 bases from V and 0 bases from J, leaving 6 bases between. Germline-derived CDR1 and CDR2 are LNHDA and SQIVND (reference sequence). The CDR3 sequence is 14 residues long. This chain's CDR3 is CASSMVSSYNEQFF. The CDR3 DNA follows: TGTGCCAGTAGTATGGTGAGCTCCTACAATGAGCAGTTCTTC. The full variable domain, in which reference TRBV19 and TRBJ2-1 provide the parts outside the CDR3, is DGGITQSPKYLFRKEGQNVTLSCEQNLNHDAMYWYRQDPGQGLRLIYYSQIVNDFQKGDIAEGYSVSREKKESFPLTVTSAQKNPTAFYLCASSMVSSYNEQFFGPGTRLTVL.

A single count supports this clone. The V and J genes are TRBV2 and TRBJ1-6, with a weak D call TRBD1 (5 bases). The germline gives CDR1 SNHLY, CDR2 FYNNEI. The CDR3 loop spans 14 amino acids. V was trimmed by 8 bases and J by 7 bases, leaving 15 bases between them. DNA for the CDR3: TGTGCCAGCGTTGGATGGGGGGAAAATTCACCCCTCCACTTT. It is translated as CASVGWGENSPLHF.

This chain connects TRBV2 to TRBJ1-1; no reliable D call. The CDR3 is made up of 13 amino acids. V was pared by 5 bases and J by 0 bases, with 7 bases between. Germline V gene data show CDR1 as SNHLY and CDR2 as FYNNEI. CDR3 residues: CASSTSLNTEAFF. CDR3 DNA sequence: TGTGCCAGCAGTACCAGCCTGAACACTGAAGCTTTCTTT.

This rearrangement joins TRBV5-1 to TRBJ2-1; D perhaps matches TRBD2 (7 bases). Germline values: CDR1 SGHRS, CDR2 YFSETQ. The germline V and J ends were trimmed by 0 bases and 8 bases, with 9 bases remaining between them. The CDR3 is 13 amino acids. The CDR3 spells CASSLGGGHEQFF. The CDR3 DNA reads TGCGCCAGCAGCTTGGGCGGGGGCCATGAGCAGTTCTTC.

This clone turned up a few times. The J gene is TRBJ2-3, the V gene TRBV5-6; D not certain. Trimming removed 4 bases from V and 2 bases from J, with 8 bases in between. Germline loops: CDR1 SGHDT, CDR2 YYEEEE. This CDR3 is built from 13 residues. The CDR3 reads CASSPIHTDTQYF. The DNA for the CDR3 is TGTGCCAGCAGCCCAATTCACACAGATACGCAGTATTTT.